This T cell receptor (beta chain) was recorded in a study of T-cell memory formation after mild COVID-19. Regarding the study as a whole: The study found balanced CD4/CD8 in clones contracting day 15 to 85 and a CD4+ lean in later expanders.

The CDR3 sequence is 16 residues long. CDR1 SGHVS and CDR2 FQNEAQ come from the germline V gene. V dropped 5 bases and J dropped 1 base, with 15 bases sitting between them. From the 5' RACE reads, TCRdb called clonotypes with MiXCR, one entry per CDR3 protein. The repertoire holds around 430,000 distinct CDR3 sequences, with 15% to 20% as singletons. Notes on this clonotype: The antigen is not known.

V and J are TRBV7-8 and TRBJ2-4; perhaps TRBD1 as D (6 bases). Sequenced sample: PBMCs or a T cell subset sorted from them (not recorded which). The source is a man between 18 and 29 years old who had mild COVID-19 (a few samples of this study predate the infection). Cell type and time point are not known. Here the CDR3 reads CASSARTGNAKNIQYF. CDR3 nucleotides: TGTGCCAGCAGCGCTAGAACAGGGAACGCCAAAAACATTCAGTACTTC.